This T cell receptor beta chain comes out of a study of blood T cell repertoires in COVID-19. The CDR3 extends over 15 amino acids. Germline lookup yields CDR1 LNHDA and CDR2 SQIVND (reference sequence). The V gene lost 6 bases and the J gene lost 3 bases, with 12 bases spanning the gap. Using immunoSEQ multiplex PCR, the repertoire was profiled, and TCRdb retains in-frame clones only, with some absent. The sample includes tens of thousands of clones, just over 85% of them seen just once. This chain connects TRBV19 to TRBJ1-6, with D tentatively TRBD1 (5 bases). The TCR was taken from a man aged 50-59 years with active COVID-19. Sequencing input: peripheral blood. The chain's CDR3 is CASRGGKDYNSPLHF. Written as DNA, the CDR3 is TGTGCCAGTAGGGGGGGGAAAGACTATAATTCACCCCTCCACTTT.